The clone carrying this T cell receptor (beta chain) appeared a few times. Its target is not known. This CDR3 contains 17 residues. Germline CDR1 LNHDA, CDR2 SQIVND (reference sequence). Trimming removed 2 bases from V and 2 bases from J, with 18 bases in between. TCRdb processed the reads anew with MiXCR; each CDR3 protein has one entry. Of roughly 700,000 distinct CDR3 sequences listed, roughly 33% were seen once; the top ten hold about 20%. These data come from a study of T cell repertoires in cytomegalovirus infection. Study background: An indication of both CMV infection and matching HLA type came from public TCR beta signatures. Study results and limitations: The study identified carriers of CMV plus the relevant HLA from cumulative public TCR beta family frequency. Ex vivo responses were dominated by HLA-C-restricted CMV-specific TCR beta clonotypes.

The source is a human donor in good health (CMV status not recorded). Some clones in this sample may be carry-over from other donors' samples. V gene TRBV19 combines with J gene TRBJ2-5, with D tentatively TRBD2 (6 bases). The material sequenced was cultured PBMCs, taken from culture after CMV antigen stimulation. Written as DNA, the CDR3 is TGTGCCAGTAGTATATTGAAGTGGCGGGAACAGCAAGAGACCCAGTACTTC. It specifies CASSILKWREQQETQYF.